Shown below are 24 T cell receptor beta chains from a single sample sequenced in a study of cytomegalovirus exposure and HLA in healthy donors. Using immunoSEQ multiplex PCR, the repertoire was profiled, and TCRdb retains in-frame clones only, with some absent. The sample lists 75,000 to 100,000 clones; 95% to 98% were seen once. Sequencing was done on a sample of PBMCs. Source of these receptors: a man younger than 30 in good health and CMV-seronegative.

CDR3 bases: TGTGCCAGCAGTGATGCCGGGACTCCCGAGAATGAGCAGTTCTTC. The encoded protein is CASSDAGTPENEQFF. The V gene is TRBV25-1, the J gene TRBJ2-1; maybe TRBD2 (6 bases). The V end lost 3 bases, the J end lost 7 bases, and 16 bases lay between the germline ends. This CDR3 is 15 amino acids long. CDR1 and CDR2 from the germline V gene are MGHDK and SYGVNS. The complete variable domain, with remaining parts taken from reference TRBV25-1 and TRBJ2-1, reads EADIYQTPRYLVIGTGKKITLECSQTMGHDKMYWYQQDPGMELHLIHYSYGVNSTEKGDLSSESTVSRIRTEHFPLTLESARPSHTSQYLCASSDAGTPENEQFFGPGTRLTVL.

The V gene is TRBV27, the J gene TRBJ2-5, with D maybe TRBD2 (5 bases). There are 13 residues in the CDR3. Trimming left V 6 bases short and J 2 bases short, with 10 bases between. CDR1 and CDR2 (germline): MNHEY, SMNVEV (reference sequence). The CDR3 region has the DNA TGTGCCAGCAGAAGCGGAGCACAAGAGACCCAGTACTTC. Its translation is CASRSGAQETQYF.

The chain combines TRBV5-1 with TRBJ2-2; D not certain. The germline V gene has CDR1 SGHRS and CDR2 YFSETQ. This CDR3 is built from 15 residues. Trimming removed 0 bases at V and 4 bases at J, with 10 bases between. The CDR3 sequence is CASSLERVGTGELFF. The CDR3 DNA is TGCGCCAGCAGCTTGGAACGGGTTGGCACCGGGGAGCTGTTTTTT.

V is TRBV11-2 and J is TRBJ2-7, with D perhaps TRBD2 (6 bases). The CDR3 consists of 13 residues. V lost 4 bases to trimming and J lost 3 bases, with 10 bases between them. Germline values: CDR1 SGHAT, CDR2 FQNNGV. CDR3 sequence: CASSSPGVYEQYV. Written as DNA, the CDR3 is TGTGCCAGCAGCTCCCCGGGGGTCTACGAGCAGTACGTC.

V usage is TRBV5-4 and J usage is TRBJ1-1; D is perhaps TRBD1 (6 bases). Trimming removed 3 bases at V and 0 bases at J, with 9 bases between. CDR3 length: 14 residues. In germline, CDR1 is SGHNT, CDR2 YYREEE (reference sequence). The CDR3 DNA reads TGTGCCAGCAGCTGGGGACAAATGAACACTGAAGCTTTCTTT. The encoded protein is CASSWGQMNTEAFF.

The chain joins TRBV4-2 to TRBJ1-3, with 9 bases identical to TRBD1. V shed 0 bases and J 8 bases; nucleotides not matched to a gene: 8. Germline lookup yields CDR1 LGHNA and CDR2 YNFKEQ. The CDR3 extends over 16 amino acids. This CDR3 is CASSQDYGTGSYTIYF. The CDR3 nucleotides read TGTGCCAGCAGCCAAGATTATGGGACAGGGAGTTACACCATATATTTT.

V gene TRBV27 combines with J gene TRBJ2-1; 8 positions agree with TRBD2. The CDR3 is made up of 15 amino acids. The J segment lost 8 bases and the V segment lost 3 bases, leaving 9 bases of the junction unmatched. Germline V lookup: CDR1 MNHEY, CDR2 SMNVEV (reference sequence). The CDR3 protein is CASSFIAGRWDEQFF. CDR3 DNA: TGTGCCAGCAGTTTTATAGCGGGACGTTGGGATGAGCAGTTCTTC.

The V call is TRBV6-4, the J call TRBJ2-4; perhaps TRBD1 as D (5 bases). The CDR3 is 13 residues long. Trimming took off 3 bases at V and 13 bases at J, with 16 bases between the two ends. The germline gives CDR1 MRHNA, CDR2 SNTAGT. CDR3 DNA: TGTGCCAGCAGTGAAACCCCGAGGACACGACAGTACTTC. It translates to CASSETPRTRQYF.

The J gene is TRBJ1-3, the V gene TRBV18, with 8 bases fitting TRBD1. Germline V gene lookup returns CDR1 KGHSH and CDR2 LQKENI. The CDR3 length is 15 residues. V lost 5 bases and J lost 4; bases outside the gene matches: 7. CDR3 region: CASSAQGTGGNTIYF. In DNA form, the CDR3 reads TGTGCCAGCTCAGCACAAGGGACAGGCGGAAACACCATATATTTT.

This clone was observed once. The chain carries TRBV28 and TRBJ1-5; D gene unclear. The germline gives CDR1 MDHEN, CDR2 SYDVKM. This CDR3 region has 14 residues. V was shortened by 1 base and J by 2 bases, with 6 bases between the two germline ends. CDR3 region: CASSLSSRNQPQHF. In DNA, the CDR3 is TGTGCCAGCAGTTTATCTAGCCGCAATCAGCCCCAGCATTTT.

The chain carries TRBV11-2 and TRBJ1-2, with 7 bases lining up with TRBD1. Trimming cost V 2 bases and J 2 bases; bases outside gene matches: 8. This CDR3 comprises 16 residues. From germline, CDR1 is SGHAT and CDR2 FQNNGV. CDR3 protein: CASSLIPDRPNYGYTF. CDR3 sequence (DNA): TGTGCCAGCAGCTTAATCCCGGACAGGCCCAACTATGGCTACACCTTC.

The rearrangement joins TRBV5-6 to TRBJ1-2, with 8 bases identical to TRBD1. Trimming took 0 bases from V and 4 from J; bases not matched to a gene: 2. Germline V CDR1 and CDR2: SGHDT, YYEEEE. The CDR3 is made up of 14 amino acids. CDR3 sequence: CASSLGTGFYGYTF. Here the CDR3 DNA reads TGTGCCAGCAGCTTGGGGACAGGGTTCTATGGCTACACCTTC.

This chain connects TRBV15 to TRBJ2-7, with D perhaps TRBD2 (5 bases). Trimming left V 5 bases short and J 7 bases short, with 21 bases between. The V gene's germline CDR1 is LNHNV and CDR2 YYDKDF (reference sequence). The CDR3 has 15 residues. This CDR3 reads CATSLGTAGGREQYF. The CDR3 coding sequence is TGTGCCACCAGCTTGGGAACGGCGGGTGGAAGGGAGCAGTACTTC.

The chain couples TRBV19 to TRBJ1-5; no firm D call. This CDR3 spans 14 amino acids. The V gene's germline CDR1 is LNHDA and CDR2 SQIVND (reference sequence). Trimming stripped 1 base from V and 4 bases from J, with 8 bases between. CDR3 in DNA: TGTGCCAGTAGTATAGCGAGTCCAAATCAGCCCCAGCATTTT. Protein sequence: CASSIASPNQPQHF.

The genes are TRBV7-6 and TRBJ2-7; TRBD1 might be the D (5 bases). The CDR3 extends over 14 amino acids. Germline values: CDR1 SGHVS, CDR2 FNYEAQ. Deletions cut 4 bases from V and 2 bases from J, with 12 bases between. Written as DNA, the CDR3 is TGTGCCAGCAGCTACGACAGCAGAGCCTACGAGCAGTACGTC. This sequence encodes CASSYDSRAYEQYV.

This chain links TRBV27 with TRBJ1-5; no clear D gene. This CDR3 is built from 14 residues. In germline, CDR1 is MNHEY, CDR2 SMNVEV (reference sequence). V lost 5 bases and J lost 11, with 19 bases in between. The chain's CDR3 is CASSPSIAVAAQHF. CDR3 in DNA: TGTGCCAGCAGTCCCTCTATTGCTGTCGCGGCCCAGCATTTT.

This clone was recorded once. V usage is TRBV10-1 and J usage is TRBJ2-7; TRBD1 agrees at 12 bases. The germline CDR1 and CDR2 sequences are WNHNN and SYGVQD (reference sequence). Trimming cost V 0 bases and J 6 bases; bases outside gene matches: 9. The CDR3 runs 17 residues. The CDR3 reads CASSESGQGAAGLEQYF. The CDR3 nucleotides read TGCGCCAGCAGTGAGTCGGGACAGGGGGCGGCGGGCCTCGAGCAGTACTTC.

This chain uses TRBV29-1 with TRBJ2-3; 9 bases line up with TRBD1. CDR3 length equals 15 residues. The ends lost 5 bases at V and 4 bases at J; junction bases unmatched: 10. Germline CDR1 and CDR2: SQVTM and ANQGSEA. CDR3 amino acids: CSVSPRDREADTQYF. The CDR3 DNA reads as TGCAGCGTTTCCCCCAGGGACAGGGAGGCAGATACGCAGTATTTT.

The chain links TRBV14 to TRBJ2-6, with 10 bases identical to TRBD1. The CDR3 is 20 amino acids. Germline assignment: CDR1 SGHDN and CDR2 FVKESK. Trimming removed 2 bases from V and 0 bases from J; junction bases left unmatched: 10. The DNA for the CDR3 is TGTGCCAGCAGCCAATCGTTTGGACAGGGGGTGATCTCTGGGGCCAACGTCCTGACTTTC. Its protein is CASSQSFGQGVISGANVLTF.

This sequence joins TRBV5-6 and TRBJ2-5; possible D gene TRBD1, 6 bases. Germline V gives CDR1 SGHDT, CDR2 YYEEEE. The CDR3 has 15 amino acids. Trimming shortened V by 2 bases and J by 5 bases, and 16 bases separated the two germline ends. The CDR3 DNA sequence: TGTGCCAGCAGCTTAAAACAGGGCCTTGAGGAGACCCAGTACTTC. It codes for CASSLKQGLEETQYF.

V is TRBV29-1 and J is TRBJ2-5; D might be TRBD2 (5 bases). V was shortened by 1 base and J by 5 bases, with 8 bases between the two germline ends. There are 12 residues in the CDR3. CDR1 is SQVTM and CDR2 is ANQGSEA in the germline V gene. Written as DNA, the CDR3 is TGCAGCGTTGAAGCCGGCGGGGAGACCCAGTACTTC. It specifies CSVEAGGETQYF.

The V and J genes are TRBV7-2 and TRBJ2-7; 7 bases align to TRBD2. V lost 1 base and J lost 3; bases outside the gene matches: 9. Germline V gives CDR1 SGHTA, CDR2 FQGNSA. This CDR3 region has 16 residues. In DNA, the CDR3 is TGTGCCAGCAGCTTAGTGGGGGGGAAACAGGTCTACGAGCAGTACTTC. It encodes CASSLVGGKQVYEQYF.

The rearrangement joins TRBV30 to TRBJ1-4; unclear D gene. The V and J ends lost 3 bases and 4 bases respectively, with 9 bases between them. The CDR3 contains 13 residues. Germline V gene lookup returns CDR1 GTSNPN and CDR2 SVGIG (reference sequence). CDR3 bases: TGTGCCTGGAGAGGAGATAGTAATGAAAAACTGTTTTTT. Encoded protein: CAWRGDSNEKLFF. The full variable domain, rest sourced from reference TRBV30 and TRBJ1-4, is SQTIHQWPATLVQPVGSPLSLECTVEGTSNPNLYWYRQAAGRGLQLLFYSVGIGQISSEVPQNLSASRPQDRQFILSSKKLLLSDSGFYLCAWRGDSNEKLFFGSGTQLSVL.

This clone was detected only once. The V call is TRBV5-1, the J call TRBJ2-5; possible D gene TRBD2, 6 bases. V dropped 1 base and J dropped 2 bases, with 9 bases sitting between them. This CDR3 is built from 14 residues. CDR1 and CDR2 from the germline V gene are SGHRS and YFSETQ. In DNA, the CDR3 is TGCGCCAGCAGCTTGCGACTAGGTCAAGAGACCCAGTACTTC. Its translation: CASSLRLGQETQYF.